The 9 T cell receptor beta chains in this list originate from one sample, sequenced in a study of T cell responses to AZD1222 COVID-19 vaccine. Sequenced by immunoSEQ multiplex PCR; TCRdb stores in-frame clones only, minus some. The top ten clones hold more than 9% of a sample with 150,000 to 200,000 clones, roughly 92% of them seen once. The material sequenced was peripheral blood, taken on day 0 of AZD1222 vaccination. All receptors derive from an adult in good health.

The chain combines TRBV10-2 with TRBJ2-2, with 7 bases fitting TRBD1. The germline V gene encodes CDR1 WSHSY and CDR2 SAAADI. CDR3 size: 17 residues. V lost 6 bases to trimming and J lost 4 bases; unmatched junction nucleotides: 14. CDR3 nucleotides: TGCGCCAGCAGCCCCAGACAGGGTGGGCGAGGCACCGGGGAGCTGTTTTTT. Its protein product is CASSPRQGGRGTGELFF.

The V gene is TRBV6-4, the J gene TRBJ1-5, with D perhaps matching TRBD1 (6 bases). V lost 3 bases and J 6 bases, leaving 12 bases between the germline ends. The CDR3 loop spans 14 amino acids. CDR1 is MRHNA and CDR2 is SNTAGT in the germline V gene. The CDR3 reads CASSESTGIQPQHF. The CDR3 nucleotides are TGTGCCAGCAGTGAATCTACAGGGATTCAGCCCCAGCATTTT.

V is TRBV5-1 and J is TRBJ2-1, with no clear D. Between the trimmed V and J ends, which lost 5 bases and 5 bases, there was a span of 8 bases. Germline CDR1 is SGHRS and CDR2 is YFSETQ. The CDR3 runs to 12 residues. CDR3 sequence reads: CASRGPNNEQFF. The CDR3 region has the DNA TGCGCCAGCAGGGGCCCCAACAATGAGCAGTTCTTC.

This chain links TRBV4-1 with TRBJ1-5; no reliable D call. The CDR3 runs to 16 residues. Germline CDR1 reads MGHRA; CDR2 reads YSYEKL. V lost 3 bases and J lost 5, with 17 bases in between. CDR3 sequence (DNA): TGCGCCAGCAGCCACCCCGCTCGAGGTATTTATCAGCCCCAGCATTTT. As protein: CASSHPARGIYQPQHF.

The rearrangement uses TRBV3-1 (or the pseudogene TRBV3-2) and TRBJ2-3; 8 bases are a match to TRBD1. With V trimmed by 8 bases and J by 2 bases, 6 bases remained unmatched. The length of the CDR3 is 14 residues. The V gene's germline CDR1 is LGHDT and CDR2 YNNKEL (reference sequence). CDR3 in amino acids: CASEQGDTTDTQYF. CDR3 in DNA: TGTGCCAGCGAACAGGGGGATACCACAGATACGCAGTATTTT.

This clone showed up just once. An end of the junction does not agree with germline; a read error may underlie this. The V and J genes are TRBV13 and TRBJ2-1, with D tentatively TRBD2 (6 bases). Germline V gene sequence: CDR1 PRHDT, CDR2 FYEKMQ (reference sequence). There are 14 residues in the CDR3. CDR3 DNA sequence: TGTGCCAGCAGCCTAGGGACTTTCTACAATGAGCAGTTCTTC. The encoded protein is CASSLGTFYNEQFF. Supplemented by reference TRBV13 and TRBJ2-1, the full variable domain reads AAGVIQSPRHLIKEKRETATLKCYPIPRHDTVYWYQQGPGQDPQFLISFYEKMQSDKGSIPDRFSAQQFSDYHSELNMSSLELGDSALYFCASSLGTFYNEQFFGPGTRLTVL.

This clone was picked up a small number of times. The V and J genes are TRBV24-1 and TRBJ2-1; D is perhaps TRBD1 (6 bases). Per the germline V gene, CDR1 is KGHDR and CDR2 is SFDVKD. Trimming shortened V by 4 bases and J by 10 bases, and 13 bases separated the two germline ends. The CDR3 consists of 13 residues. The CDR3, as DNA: TGTGCCACCAGTGACTCAACGCAGGGGGAGCAGTTCTTC. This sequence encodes CATSDSTQGEQFF.

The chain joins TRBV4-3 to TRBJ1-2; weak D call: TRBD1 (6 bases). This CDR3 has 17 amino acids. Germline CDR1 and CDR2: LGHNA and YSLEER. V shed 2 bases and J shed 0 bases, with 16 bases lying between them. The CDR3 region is CASSQTRGRTANYGYTF. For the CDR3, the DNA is TGCGCCAGCAGCCAAACCCGGGGGAGGACAGCTAACTATGGCTACACCTTC.

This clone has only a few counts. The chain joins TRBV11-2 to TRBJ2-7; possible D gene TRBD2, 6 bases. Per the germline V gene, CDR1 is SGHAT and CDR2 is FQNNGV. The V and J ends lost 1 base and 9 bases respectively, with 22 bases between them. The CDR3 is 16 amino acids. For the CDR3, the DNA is TGTGCCAGCAGCTTAGGAACTAGCCGAGGTTTGAAATCGCAGTACTTC. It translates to CASSLGTSRGLKSQYF.